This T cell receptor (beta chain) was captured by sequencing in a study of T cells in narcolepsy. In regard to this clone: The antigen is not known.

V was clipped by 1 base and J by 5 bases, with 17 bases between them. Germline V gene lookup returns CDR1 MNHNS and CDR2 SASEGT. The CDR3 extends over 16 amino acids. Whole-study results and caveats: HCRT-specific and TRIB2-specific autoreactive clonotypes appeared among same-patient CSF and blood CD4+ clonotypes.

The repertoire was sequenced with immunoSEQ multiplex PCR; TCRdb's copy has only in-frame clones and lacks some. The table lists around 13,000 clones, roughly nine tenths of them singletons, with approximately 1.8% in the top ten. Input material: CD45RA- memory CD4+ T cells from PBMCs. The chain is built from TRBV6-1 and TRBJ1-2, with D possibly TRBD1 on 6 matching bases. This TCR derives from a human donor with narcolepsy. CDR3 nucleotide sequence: TGTGCCAGCAGTGAAGTATTGGGACATGACCAATATGGCTACACCTTC. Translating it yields CASSEVLGHDQYGYTF.